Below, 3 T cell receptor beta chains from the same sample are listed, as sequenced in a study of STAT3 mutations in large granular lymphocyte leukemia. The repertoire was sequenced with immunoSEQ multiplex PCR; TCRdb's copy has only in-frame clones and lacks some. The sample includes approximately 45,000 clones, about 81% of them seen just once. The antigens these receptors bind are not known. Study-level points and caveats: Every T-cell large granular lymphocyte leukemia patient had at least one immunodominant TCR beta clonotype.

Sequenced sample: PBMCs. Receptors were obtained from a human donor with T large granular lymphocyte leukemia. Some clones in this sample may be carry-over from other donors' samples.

The CDR3 bases are TGCGCCAGCAGTGGGACACAATTACAGGGGGCAACTAATGAAAAACTGTTTTTT. Translated, it gives CASSGTQLQGATNEKLFF. The chain combines TRBV10-2 with TRBJ1-4; 8 positions match TRBD1. V dropped 4 bases and J dropped 0; count of bases not matched to a gene: 10. Germline CDR1 and CDR2: WSHSY and SAAADI. This CDR3 has 18 residues.

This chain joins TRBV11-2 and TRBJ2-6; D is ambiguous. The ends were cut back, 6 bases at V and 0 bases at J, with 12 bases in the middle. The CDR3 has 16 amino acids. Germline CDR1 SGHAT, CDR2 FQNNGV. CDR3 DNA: TGTGCCAGCAGTTTATGGTCGGGCTCTGGGGCCAACGTCCTGACTTTC. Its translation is CASSLWSGSGANVLTF.

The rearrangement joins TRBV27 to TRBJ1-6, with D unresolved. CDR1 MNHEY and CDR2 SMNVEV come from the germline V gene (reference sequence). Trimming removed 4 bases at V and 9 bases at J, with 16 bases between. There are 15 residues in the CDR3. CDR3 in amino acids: CASSSSRVSGSPLHF. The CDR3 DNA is TGTGCCAGCAGTTCATCCCGTGTATCTGGTTCACCCCTCCACTTT.